These T cell receptor beta chains were read from a single sample in a study of CD8 T cells in ankylosing spondylitis. One entry per CDR3 protein results from TCRdb running MiXCR on the 5' RACE reads. The repertoire holds more than 600,000 distinct CDR3 sequences, with roughly 19% as singletons. The sequencing sample was made of blood, either unsorted or a sorted T cell fraction (not recorded which). The receptors come from a male donor with ankylosing spondylitis. The CDR3 runs from the conserved cysteine through the conserved F or W. The D gene is left open where the match is weak. The size of a clone is reported for some rows only, either as once, few or many, or as a class for expanded clones.

j_call clone_size d_call v_call cdr3_aa cdr3_nt
TRBJ2-5 . TRBD2 TRBV4-2 CASSQDLLAGLYETQYF TGTGCCAGCAGCCAAGATCTGCTAGCGGGATTGTACGAGACCCAGTACTTC
TRBJ2-7 many TRBD1 TRBV4-1 CASSQNSGGWDYEQYF TGCGCCAGCAGCCAAAACTCAGGGGGCTGGGACTACGAGCAGTACTTC
TRBJ2-1 few TRBD2 TRBV12-3/TRBV12-4 CASEDGTSRDEQFF TGTGCCAGTGAAGACGGGACTAGTCGGGATGAGCAGTTCTTC
TRBJ2-1 . TRBD1 TRBV28 CASSPEGGMNEQFF TGTGCCAGCAGCCCCGAAGGGGGCATGAATGAGCAGTTCTTC
TRBJ1-5 few . TRBV28 CASSPPGLGPQHF TGTGCCAGCAGTCCCCCGGGATTAGGACCCCAGCATTTT
TRBJ1-1 . . TRBV20-1 CTTSFRSEAFF TGCACCACGAGTTTTCGTTCTGAAGCTTTCTTT
TRBJ1-4 . . TRBV20-1 CSVLGKVGEKLFF TGCAGTGTTTTAGGGAAGGTCGGCGAAAAACTGTTTTTT
TRBJ2-3 . TRBD2 TRBV7-6 CASSAAGTSGRAEDF TGTGCCAGCAGCGCAGCCGGGACTAGCGGGAGGGCCGAGGATTTT
TRBJ2-1 many TRBD2 TRBV20-1 CSAREPGGPQNEQFF TGCAGTGCTAGAGAGCCGGGAGGGCCACAGAATGAGCAGTTCTTC
TRBJ2-1 many . TRBV7-9 CASSLALADEQFF TGTGCCAGCAGCTTAGCCCTAGCCGATGAGCAGTTCTTC
TRBJ2-7 . . TRBV15 CATSREFLGTGTYEQYF TGTGCCACCAGCAGAGAATTTTTAGGGACGGGTACCTACGAGCAGTACTTC
TRBJ1-4 few . TRBV29-1 CSVLGTTNEKLFF TGCAGCGTCTTAGGAACAACTAATGAAAAACTGTTTTTT
TRBJ2-5 few TRBD2 TRBV15 CATSNRWGGRQTQYF TGTGCCACCAGCAACCGATGGGGGGGGAGACAGACCCAGTACTTC
TRBJ2-3 few . TRBV27 CASSLFAVADTQYF TGTGCCAGCAGTTTATTTGCGGTTGCAGATACGCAGTATTTT
TRBJ1-4 . . TRBV15 CATSTGETELFF TGTGCCACCAGCACAGGCGAGACGGAACTGTTTTTT
TRBJ2-5 . TRBD2 TRBV30 CAWRRTSGGWKTQYF TGTGCCTGGAGGCGGACTAGCGGGGGGTGGAAGACCCAGTACTTC
TRBJ1-2 . . TRBV27 CASSLLGGTYGYTF TGTGCCAGCAGTTTACTGGGTGGAACCTATGGCTACACCTTC
TRBJ2-1 few . TRBV4-3 CASSSARSYNEQFF TGCGCCAGCAGCTCCGCGAGGTCCTACAATGAGCAGTTCTTC
TRBJ2-1 . . TRBV20-1 CSARNQLTGSYEQFF TGCAGTGCGAGAAACCAGCTGACAGGCAGCTATGAGCAGTTCTTC
TRBJ2-7 . . TRBV29-1 CSVDTSGFSGEQYF TGCAGCGTGGATACCTCGGGATTTAGCGGAGAGCAGTACTTC
TRBJ2-4 . . TRBV18 CASSPGSLAKNIQYF TGTGCCAGCTCACCAGGGTCCTTAGCCAAAAACATTCAGTACTTC
TRBJ2-1 once . TRBV28 CASSLVNGWQSGGVFF TGTGCCAGCAGTTTGGTTAATGGTTGGCAGAGCGGCGGAGTGTTCTTC
TRBJ2-2 . TRBD2 TRBV28 CASSQPSGRSGELFF TGTGCCAGCAGCCAGCCTAGCGGGAGGTCCGGGGAGCTGTTTTTT
TRBJ2-7 few . TRBV5-1 CASSLEEAYYNSYEQYF TGCGCCAGCAGCCTGGAGGAAGCGTACTACAACTCCTACGAGCAGTACTTC
TRBJ1-1 . . TRBV4-1 CASSHTPTPLEDTEAFF TGCGCCAGCAGCCACACCCCTACTCCTTTGGAGGACACTGAAGCTTTCTTT
TRBJ2-1 . . TRBV7-9 CASSPTDLHTTYNEQFF TGTGCCAGCAGCCCGACCGACCTCCACACCACCTACAATGAGCAGTTCTTC
TRBJ2-1 few . TRBV5-1 CASSLPVSGTEYEQFF TGCGCCAGCAGCTTACCGGTTAGCGGGACAGAGTATGAGCAGTTCTTC
TRBJ1-1 few . TRBV19 CASSTWGSKVSNTEAFF TGTGCCAGTAGTACCTGGGGTTCAAAAGTCTCGAACACTGAAGCTTTCTTT
TRBJ2-7 few TRBD1 TRBV7-8 CASSLRTGREQYF TGTGCCAGCAGCCTAAGGACAGGCCGCGAGCAGTACTTC
TRBJ2-3 few TRBD2 TRBV20-1 CSASPPLAGDEGTDTQYF TGCAGTGCTAGCCCCCCACTAGCGGGAGATGAAGGCACAGATACGCAGTATTTT
TRBJ2-7 few TRBD2 TRBV2 CASSEAGLAGSQISYEQYF TGTGCCAGCAGTGAAGCAGGCCTAGCGGGTTCCCAGATTTCCTACGAGCAGTACTTC
TRBJ1-2 . TRBD1 TRBV4-1 CASSHSGTGDDYGYTF TGCGCCAGCAGCCATAGCGGGACAGGGGACGACTATGGCTACACCTTC
TRBJ2-5 few . TRBV4-1 CASSQGGPTGQETQYF TGCGCCAGCAGCCAAGGGGGCCCCACGGGGCAAGAGACCCAGTACTTC
TRBJ2-5 . . TRBV20-1 CSAIQETQYF TGCAGTGCGATACAAGAGACCCAGTACTTC
TRBJ2-1 few . TRBV5-1 CASTLGWDEQFF TGCGCCAGCACCTTAGGGTGGGATGAGCAGTTCTTC
TRBJ2-2 . . TRBV7-3 CASSLSQYRNTGELFF TGTGCCAGCAGCTTATCCCAATACCGAAACACCGGGGAGCTGTTTTTT
TRBJ2-1 few TRBD2 TRBV12-3/TRBV12-4 CASSSSSGGAYNEQFF TGTGCCAGCAGTTCCTCTAGCGGGGGGGCCTACAATGAGCAGTTCTTC
TRBJ2-5 . TRBD1 TRBV27 CASSLSLTGTETQYF TGTGCCAGCAGTTTATCGTTGACAGGGACAGAGACCCAGTACTTC
TRBJ2-1 . TRBD1 TRBV6-1 CASSGTGEPYEQFF TGTGCCAGCAGCGGGACAGGGGAGCCCTATGAGCAGTTCTTC
TRBJ1-1 many . TRBV4-1 CASSHIHLTEAFF TGCGCCAGCAGCCACATACACCTGACTGAAGCTTTCTTT
TRBJ1-6 few TRBD1 TRBV20-1 CSANRDRGFYNSPLHF TGCAGTGCTAACCGGGACAGGGGGTTCTATAATTCACCCCTCCACTTT
TRBJ2-7 few TRBD1 TRBV5-1 CASSSFTGEQQYF TGCGCCAGCAGTTCTTTTACAGGGGAGCAGCAGTACTTC
TRBJ1-1 many TRBD1 TRBV5-1 CASSLAGTGAFDTEAFF TGCGCCAGCAGCTTGGCCGGGACAGGGGCTTTCGACACTGAAGCTTTCTTT
TRBJ2-1 . . TRBV2 CASSVIGEQFF TGTGCCAGCAGTGTCATAGGTGAGCAGTTCTTC
TRBJ2-7 many . TRBV13 CASSLQSGATREQYF TGTGCCAGCAGCTTGCAGAGTGGGGCTACAAGGGAGCAGTACTTC
TRBJ2-3 few . TRBV6-2/TRBV6-3 CASSSRITDTQYF TGTGCCAGCAGTTCGAGGATCACAGATACGCAGTATTTT
TRBJ2-5 few . TRBV7-9 CASSPSRLVTEETQYF TGTGCCAGCAGCCCATCGCGACTAGTTACCGAGGAGACCCAGTACTTC
TRBJ1-2 . . TRBV29-1 CSVEGGDPVYGYTF TGCAGCGTTGAAGGAGGGGACCCGGTCTATGGCTACACCTTC
TRBJ2-5 few . TRBV13 CASSYGGAGLQETQYF TGTGCCAGCAGCTATGGTGGGGCCGGTCTCCAAGAGACCCAGTACTTC
TRBJ2-1 . . TRBV24-1 CATSSGSGEQFF TGTGCCACCAGCTCTGGATCTGGTGAGCAGTTCTTC
TRBJ2-1 . . TRBV7-9 CASSLGGGGEEDNEQFF TGTGCCAGCAGCTTGGGGGGCGGTGGGGAAGAGGACAATGAGCAGTTCTTC
TRBJ2-7 . TRBD2 TRBV7-9 CASSYSGNQGEQYF TGTGCCAGCAGCTACAGCGGGAATCAGGGAGAGCAGTACTTC
TRBJ2-2 . . TRBV5-1 CANSLEGLAAGELFF TGCGCCAACAGCTTAGAAGGGCTAGCCGCCGGGGAGCTGTTTTTT
TRBJ2-1 few TRBD2 TRBV6-5 CASSYQLTSPEQFF TGTGCCAGCAGTTACCAGCTGACTAGCCCTGAGCAGTTCTTC
TRBJ1-6 many . TRBV12-3/TRBV12-4 CASRGEIYNSPLHF TGTGCCAGCAGAGGGGAAATCTATAATTCACCCCTCCACTTT
TRBJ1-1 . . TRBV5-1 CASRIEAFF TGCGCCAGCAGGATTGAAGCTTTCTTT
TRBJ1-1 . . TRBV24-1 CATSDHSGTEAFF TGTGCCACCAGTGACCACAGCGGCACTGAAGCTTTCTTT
TRBJ1-6 . . TRBV6-2/TRBV6-3 CASGTDSVTGPLHF TGTGCCAGCGGAACGGACAGCGTTACCGGGCCCCTCCACTTT
TRBJ2-3 few . TRBV6-1 CAITGSTDTQYF TGTGCCATCACTGGGAGCACCGATACGCAGTATTTT